These 16 T cell receptor beta chains were all obtained from the same sample, sequenced in a study of blood T cell repertoires in COVID-19. Only in-frame clones appear in the TCRdb table, and some are missing; sequencing was by immunoSEQ multiplex PCR. This table holds approximately 90,000 clones, roughly 80% found once. Sequenced material: peripheral blood. The source of these receptors is a man between 60 and 70 years old with acute or convalescent COVID-19.

This clone was observed once. This rearrangement joins TRBV6-2 or TRBV6-3 to TRBJ2-1; 7 nucleotides align to TRBD2. CDR3 length: 14 amino acids. Per the germline V gene, CDR1 is MNHEY and CDR2 is SVGEGT. The J segment lost 6 bases and the V segment lost 3 bases, leaving 5 bases of the junction unmatched. DNA for the CDR3: TGTGCCAGCAGTTATAGGGCTAGCGGCAATGAGCAGTTCTTC. It is translated as CASSYRASGNEQFF.

The chain couples TRBV7-8 to TRBJ1-1; TRBD1 is a possible D gene (6 bases). V lost 5 bases to trimming and J lost 0 bases, with 16 bases between them. In germline, CDR1 is SGHVS, CDR2 FQNEAQ. This CDR3 region has 16 residues. The CDR3 sequence is CASSPKPGQMNTEAFF. CDR3 nucleotides: TGTGCCAGCAGCCCTAAGCCGGGACAAATGAACACTGAAGCTTTCTTT.

As DNA, the CDR3 is TGTGCCAGCAGCCGCGGGACGAAGGGAAACACCATATATTTT. Translated, it gives CASSRGTKGNTIYF. This sequence joins TRBV5-5 and TRBJ1-3, with D maybe TRBD1 (5 bases). Germline V gene sequence: CDR1 SGHKS, CDR2 YYEKEE (reference sequence). This CDR3 is built from 14 residues. V was cut by 4 bases and J by 4 bases, with 12 bases left in between.

About this clone itself: Within the sample, other DNA sequences also encode this same CDR3. J is TRBJ1-4 and V is TRBV5-4; D is unresolved. The CDR3 loop spans 13 amino acids. Germline CDR1 SGHNT, CDR2 YYREEE (reference sequence). V lost 4 bases and J 0 bases, leaving 4 bases between the germline ends. CDR3 protein: CASSRATNEKLFF. DNA of the CDR3: TGTGCCAGCAGCCGTGCAACTAATGAAAAACTGTTTTTT.

V is TRBV7-2 and J is TRBJ2-5; 11 nucleotides align to TRBD2. The CDR3 totals 16 residues. Germline CDR1 and CDR2: SGHTA and FQGNSA. V dropped 3 bases and J dropped 1; count of bases not matched to a gene: 4. This CDR3 is CASSFSGLAVQETQYF. As DNA, the CDR3 is TGTGCCAGCAGCTTCTCGGGACTAGCGGTCCAAGAGACCCAGTACTTC.

DNA of the CDR3: TGCAGTGCTAGTAAGGCAGGGGTTGGAACTGAAGCTTTCTTT. It yields the protein CSASKAGVGTEAFF. V is TRBV20-1 and J is TRBJ1-1; the D gene is possibly TRBD1 (6 bases). The CDR3 is 14 amino acids. The V gene lost 3 bases and the J gene lost 5 bases, with 16 bases spanning the gap. Germline V CDR1 and CDR2: DFQATT, SNEGSKA (reference sequence).

V is TRBV4-3 and J is TRBJ2-7; 16 bases line up with TRBD2. CDR3 length equals 20 residues. Germline V CDR1 and CDR2: LGHNA, YSLEER. V shed 0 bases and J 3 bases; nucleotides not matched to a gene: 11. CDR3 protein: CASSQEFGGLAGGPVYEQYF. The CDR3 DNA is TGCGCCAGCAGCCAAGAGTTTGGGGGACTAGCGGGAGGGCCAGTCTACGAGCAGTACTTC.

The rearrangement joins TRBV10-2 to TRBJ1-1; D is ambiguous. Looked up from germline, CDR1 is WSHSY and CDR2 is SAAADI. V shed 10 bases and J shed 1 base, with 4 bases lying between them. This CDR3 spans 10 amino acids. CDR3 amino acids: CATGNTEAFF. The CDR3 DNA reads as TGCGCCACCGGGAACACTGAAGCTTTCTTT.

In nucleotides, the CDR3 is TGCGCCAGCAGCCCGACTAGCGGGGGGACCTACGAGCAGTACTTC. It encodes CASSPTSGGTYEQYF. The J gene is TRBJ2-7, the V gene TRBV5-1; 13 bases align to TRBD2. CDR3 length equals 15 residues. V lost 4 bases, J lost 2 bases, and 3 bases stayed unmatched. The germline V gene encodes CDR1 SGHRS and CDR2 YFSETQ.

This clone appeared a few times. As DNA, the CDR3 is TGTGCCAGCACCATCCAGGGGGGTCAGCCCCAGCATTTT. This codes for CASTIQGGQPQHF. This chain joins TRBV12-3 or TRBV12-4 and TRBJ1-5, with 7 bases lining up with TRBD1. The CDR3 is 13 residues long. The V segment lost 7 bases and the J segment 6 bases; nucleotides outside the gene matches: 6.

The chain is built from TRBV19 and TRBJ1-4; D may be TRBD1 (5 bases). CDR1 is LNHDA, CDR2 SQIVND, per germline (reference sequence). The CDR3 spans 14 residues. V gave up 6 bases and J gave up 0 bases, with 8 bases separating them. The CDR3 spells CASRHRPTNEKLFF. CDR3 in DNA: TGTGCCAGTAGACACAGGCCAACTAATGAAAAACTGTTTTTT.

J is TRBJ1-1 and V is TRBV5-4; possibly TRBD1 for D (5 bases). From germline, CDR1 is SGHNT and CDR2 YYREEE (reference sequence). The V gene lost 5 bases and the J gene lost 7 bases, with 15 bases spanning the gap. This CDR3 has 13 amino acids. CDR3: CASRVQGGGEAFF. In DNA form, the CDR3 reads TGTGCCAGCAGGGTTCAGGGAGGAGGTGAAGCTTTCTTT.

The chain carries TRBV14 and TRBJ1-1, with TRBD1 matching over 8 bases. The CDR3 contains 14 residues. From germline, CDR1 is SGHDN and CDR2 FVKESK. Losses at the gene ends were 3 bases for V and 4 bases for J; bases not matched to a gene: 4. CDR3 residues: CASSHTGGSTEAFF. The CDR3 region has the DNA TGTGCCAGCAGCCACACAGGGGGAAGCACTGAAGCTTTCTTT.

This clone was detected a few times. The chain joins TRBV12-5 to TRBJ1-4; D is ambiguous. Trimming took 3 bases from V and 7 from J, leaving 18 bases between them. The CDR3 is made up of 16 amino acids. Germline V CDR1 and CDR2: LGHNT, FRNRAP. The CDR3 spells CASGFFIGLRGEKLFF. The CDR3 coding sequence is TGTGCTAGTGGTTTCTTTATTGGGTTAAGAGGTGAAAAACTGTTTTTT. Based on the CDR3 plus reference TRBV12-5 and TRBJ1-4, the full variable domain is DARVTQTPRHKVTEMGQEVTMRCQPILGHNTVFWYRQTMMQGLELLAYFRNRAPLDDSGMPKDRFSAEMPDATLATLKIQPSEPRDSAVYFCASGFFIGLRGEKLFFGSGTQLSVL.

The rearrangement uses TRBV7-2 and TRBJ2-7; D ambiguous. Germline-derived CDR1 and CDR2 are SGHTA and FQGNSA. This CDR3 region has 14 residues. V was clipped by 1 base and J by 3 bases, with 10 bases between them. CDR3 protein: CASSLVFELYEQYF. The DNA of the CDR3 is TGTGCCAGCAGCTTAGTTTTTGAACTCTACGAGCAGTACTTC.

The J gene is TRBJ2-7, the V gene TRBV7-2, with D perhaps TRBD1 (5 bases). This CDR3 is 14 amino acids long. Germline loops: CDR1 SGHTA, CDR2 FQGNSA. Trimming removed 1 base at V and 2 bases at J, with 9 bases between. CDR3 residues: CASSLVGAPYEQYF. The CDR3 DNA is TGTGCCAGCAGCTTAGTTGGGGCTCCCTACGAGCAGTACTTC.